This T cell receptor (beta chain) derives from a study of regulatory T cells in long-lasting Graves disease. V lost 8 bases to trimming and J lost 2 bases, with 18 bases between them. This CDR3 comprises 15 residues. CDR1 and CDR2 from the germline V gene are SGHVS and FQNEAQ. Time point specified: newly diagnosed GD, antithyroid drugs for less than 3 months. Generation of the TCR library employed RNA extracted from PBMCs. Relying on iRepertoire HTBI primers and Arm-PCR of CDR3 regions, the team built TCR beta libraries. TCRdb used MiXCR to reprocess the multiplex PCR reads, holding one entry per CDR3 protein. Among about 620,000 distinct CDR3 sequences listed, 15% to 20% were seen once. These data also formed part of another study, on T cells in Graves' hyperthyroidism and ophthalmopathy.

The TCR originated in a young woman with Graves disease. Sequencing was performed on peripheral blood mononuclear cells (PBMCs), taken at new diagnosis, from a patient treated with antithyroid drugs. The chain combines TRBV7-8 with TRBJ1-2, with a tentative D call TRBD1 (5 bases). The chain's CDR3 is CASRLGGVPNYGYTF. Written as DNA, the CDR3 is TGTGCCAGCCGACTGGGGGGGGTGCCAAACTATGGCTACACCTTC.